The TCR beta chain under discussion was sequenced for a study of technical replicates of blood from several donors. Repertoires were generated with immunoSEQ multiplex PCR, while TCRdb's copy carries only in-frame clones and drops some. Here the sample spans tens of thousands of clones, under 95% being singletons. The CDR3 consists of 15 residues. Looked up from germline, CDR1 is MNHEY and CDR2 is SMNVEV (reference sequence). V lost 5 bases to trimming and J lost 0 bases, with 14 bases between them. The sequencing input was T cells isolated from PBMCs. J is TRBJ2-7 and V is TRBV27, with D perhaps TRBD1 (6 bases). The source is a human donor in good health. Written as DNA, the CDR3 is TGTGCCAGCAGTACTCCCGACAGGAGCTCCTACGAGCAGTACTTC. It specifies CASSTPDRSSYEQYF.